Listed below are T cell receptor beta chains from one sample, sequenced in a study of T cell responses to AZD1222 COVID-19 vaccine. The protocol was immunoSEQ multiplex PCR, while the TCRdb copy is restricted to in-frame clones and leaves out a portion. The table records roughly 150,000 clones, nearly 90% of them present only once. The sample here was peripheral blood, taken on day 0 of AZD1222 vaccination. These receptors were taken from an adult in good health. Each CDR3 is given with its conserved first and last residue. The D gene is left open where the match is weak. Some rows mark clone size as missing; the rest say once, few, many or name a class of expanded clone.

d_gene	len	v_gene	j_gene	abundance	CDR3aa	CDR3nt
TRBD1	15	TRBV27	TRBJ1-5	-	CASSARGQVNQPQHF	TGTGCCAGCAGTGCCAGGGGGCAGGTCAATCAGCCCCAGCATTTT
-	14	TRBV3-1/TRBV3-2	TRBJ2-5	once	CASSDDRKGPTQYF	TGTGCCAGCAGTGATGACAGGAAGGGTCCTACCCAGTACTTC
-	12	TRBV7-8	TRBJ1-4	-	CASSLAWGKLFF	TGTGCCAGCAGCTTAGCCTGGGGGAAACTGTTTTTT
TRBD1	14	TRBV28	TRBJ1-2	-	CASSQGQGTTGYTF	TGTGCCAGCAGCCAGGGACAGGGAACGACTGGCTACACCTTC
-	14	TRBV27	TRBJ2-5	-	CASKSGGTQETQYF	TGTGCCAGCAAATCCGGCGGGACCCAAGAGACCCAGTACTTC
TRBD2	15	TRBV7-9	TRBJ2-1	-	CASSDTSGRADEQFF	TGTGCCAGCAGCGATACAAGCGGGAGGGCCGATGAGCAGTTCTTC
TRBD1	16	TRBV28	TRBJ1-6	few	CASSSPQGAGRSPLHF	TGTGCCAGCAGTTCCCCCCAGGGGGCAGGGCGATCACCCCTCCACTTT
-	12	TRBV12-3/TRBV12-4	TRBJ1-1	-	CASRFGPTEAFF	TGTGCCAGCAGGTTCGGACCCACTGAAGCTTTCTTT
TRBD2	16	TRBV5-1	TRBJ2-1	-	CASSLVASGTYNEQFF	TGCGCCAGCAGCTTGGTCGCTAGCGGAACCTACAATGAGCAGTTCTTC
TRBD1	15	TRBV12-5	TRBJ1-1	once	CASGLDAGGNTEAFF	TGTGCTAGTGGTTTGGACGCAGGGGGGAACACTGAAGCTTTCTTT
-	13	TRBV7-3	TRBJ1-5	-	CASSKTQGQPQHF	TGTGCCAGCAGCAAAACTCAGGGACAGCCCCAGCATTTT
TRBD1	13	TRBV27	TRBJ1-2	-	CANSTGANYGYTF	TGTGCCAACTCGACAGGGGCAAACTATGGCTACACCTTC
TRBD1	16	TRBV11-2	TRBJ2-7	-	CASSVSGTGTLREQYF	TGTGCCAGCAGCGTCTCCGGGACAGGGACCCTACGGGAGCAGTACTTC
-	13	TRBV28	TRBJ2-4	-	CASRSDSGNIQYF	TGTGCCAGCAGGTCCGACAGCGGAAACATTCAGTACTTC
-	13	TRBV10-3	TRBJ2-1	-	CAIAPGLPNEQFF	TGTGCCATCGCCCCAGGACTACCCAATGAGCAGTTCTTC
-	12	TRBV28	TRBJ1-1	-	CASSLVGEPSFF	TGTGCCAGCAGCCTGGTGGGCGAGCCGTCTTTCTTT
-	13	TRBV5-6	TRBJ1-2	-	CASRRTDRPLSTF	TGTGCCAGCAGACGAACGGACCGACCACTGTCCACCTTC
-	17	TRBV28	TRBJ1-1	-	CASSLAGVGVKDTEAFF	TGTGCCAGCAGTTTAGCGGGGGTTGGGGTTAAGGACACTGAAGCTTTCTTT
TRBD2	16	TRBV5-1	TRBJ2-5	-	CASSFLTSGSDETQYF	TGCGCCAGCAGCTTTTTGACTAGCGGGAGTGATGAGACCCAGTACTTC
-	15	TRBV11-2	TRBJ2-7	-	CASSSTAGTWYEQYF	TGTGCCAGCAGCTCAACCGCCGGGACTTGGTACGAGCAGTACTTC
-	15	TRBV10-1	TRBJ2-1	-	CASADEGSPYNEQFF	TGCGCCAGCGCTGATGAGGGCTCACCCTACAATGAGCAGTTCTTC
-	14	TRBV25-1	TRBJ2-3	-	CASQDGASTDTQYF	TGTGCCAGCCAGGATGGGGCGAGCACAGATACGCAGTATTTT
-	14	TRBV13	TRBJ1-3	-	CASSLTGSGNTIYF	TGTGCCAGCAGCTTAACGGGCTCTGGAAACACCATATATTTT
-	16	TRBV27	TRBJ2-1	once	CASSLSPGAAYNEQFF	TGTGCCAGCAGTTTATCGCCGGGGGCGGCCTACAATGAGCAGTTCTTC